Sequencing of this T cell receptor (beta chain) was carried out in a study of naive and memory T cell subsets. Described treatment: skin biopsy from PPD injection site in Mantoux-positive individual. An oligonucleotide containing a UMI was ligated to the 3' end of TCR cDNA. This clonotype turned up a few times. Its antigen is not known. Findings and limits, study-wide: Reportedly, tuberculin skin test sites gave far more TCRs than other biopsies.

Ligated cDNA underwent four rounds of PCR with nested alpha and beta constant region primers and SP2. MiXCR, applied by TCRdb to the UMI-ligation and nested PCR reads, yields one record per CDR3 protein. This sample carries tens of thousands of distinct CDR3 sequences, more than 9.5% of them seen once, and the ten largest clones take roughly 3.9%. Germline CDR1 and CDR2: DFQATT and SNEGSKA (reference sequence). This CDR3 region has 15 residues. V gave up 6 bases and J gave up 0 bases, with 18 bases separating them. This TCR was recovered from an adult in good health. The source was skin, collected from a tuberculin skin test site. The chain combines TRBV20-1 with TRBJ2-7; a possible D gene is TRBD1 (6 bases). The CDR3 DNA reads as TGCAGTGCAAAGAACCGGGACAACTACTCCTACGAGCAGTACTTC. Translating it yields CSAKNRDNYSYEQYF.